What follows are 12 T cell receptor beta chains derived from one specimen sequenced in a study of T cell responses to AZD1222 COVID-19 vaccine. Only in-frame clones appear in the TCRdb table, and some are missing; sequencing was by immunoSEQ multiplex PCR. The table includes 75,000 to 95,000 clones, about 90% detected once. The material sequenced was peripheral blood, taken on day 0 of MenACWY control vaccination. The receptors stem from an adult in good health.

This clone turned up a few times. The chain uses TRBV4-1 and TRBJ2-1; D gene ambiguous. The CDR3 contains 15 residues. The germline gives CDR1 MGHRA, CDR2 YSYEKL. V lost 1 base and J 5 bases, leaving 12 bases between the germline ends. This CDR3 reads CASSQAAGLHNEQFF. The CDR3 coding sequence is TGCGCCAGCAGCCAAGCCGCAGGTCTTCACAATGAGCAGTTCTTC.

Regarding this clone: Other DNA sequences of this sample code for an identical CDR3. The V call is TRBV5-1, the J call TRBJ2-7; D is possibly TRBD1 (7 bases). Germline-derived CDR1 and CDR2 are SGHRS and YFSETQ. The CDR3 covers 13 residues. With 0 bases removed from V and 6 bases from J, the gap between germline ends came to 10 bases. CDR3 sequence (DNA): TGCGCCAGCAGCTTGGGACAGGGAGGCGAGCAGTACTTC. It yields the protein CASSLGQGGEQYF. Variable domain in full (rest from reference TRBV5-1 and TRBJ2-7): KAGVTQTPRYLIKTRGQQVTLSCSPISGHRSVSWYQQTPGQGLQFLFEYFSETQRNKGNFPGRFSGRQFSNSRSEMNVSTLELGDSALYLCASSLGQGGEQYFGPGTRLTVT.

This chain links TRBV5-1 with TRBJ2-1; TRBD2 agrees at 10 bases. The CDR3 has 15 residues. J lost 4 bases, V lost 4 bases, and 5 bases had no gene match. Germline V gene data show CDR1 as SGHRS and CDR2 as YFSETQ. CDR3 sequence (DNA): TGCGCCAGCAGCCCAAGCGGGGGGGTATACAATGAGCAGTTCTTC. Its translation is CASSPSGGVYNEQFF.

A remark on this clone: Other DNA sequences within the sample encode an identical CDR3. The CDR3 reads CASSLGQGTIYNEQFF. The CDR3 DNA sequence: TGCGCCAGCAGCTTGGGGCAAGGGACAATTTACAATGAGCAGTTCTTC. The rearrangement joins TRBV5-1 to TRBJ2-1; TRBD1 is a possible D gene (6 bases). The germline V gene encodes CDR1 SGHRS and CDR2 YFSETQ. CDR3 length equals 16 residues. V was trimmed by 0 bases and J by 4 bases, leaving 14 bases between them. The complete variable domain, with remaining parts taken from reference TRBV5-1 and TRBJ2-1, reads KAGVTQTPRYLIKTRGQQVTLSCSPISGHRSVSWYQQTPGQGLQFLFEYFSETQRNKGNFPGRFSGRQFSNSRSEMNVSTLELGDSALYLCASSLGQGTIYNEQFFGPGTRLTVL.

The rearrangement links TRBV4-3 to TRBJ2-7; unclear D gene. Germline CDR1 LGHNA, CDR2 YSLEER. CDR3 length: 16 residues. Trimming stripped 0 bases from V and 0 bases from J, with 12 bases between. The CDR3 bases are TGCGCCAGCAGCCAAGATTTCGACGCCGTCTCCTACGAGCAGTACTTC. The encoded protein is CASSQDFDAVSYEQYF.

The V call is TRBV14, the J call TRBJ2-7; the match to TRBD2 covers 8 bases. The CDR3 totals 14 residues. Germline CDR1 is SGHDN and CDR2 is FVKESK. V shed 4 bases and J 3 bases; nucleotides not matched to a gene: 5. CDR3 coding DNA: TGTGCCAGCAGCCCCACTAGCGGATTCTACGAGCAGTACTTC. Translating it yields CASSPTSGFYEQYF.

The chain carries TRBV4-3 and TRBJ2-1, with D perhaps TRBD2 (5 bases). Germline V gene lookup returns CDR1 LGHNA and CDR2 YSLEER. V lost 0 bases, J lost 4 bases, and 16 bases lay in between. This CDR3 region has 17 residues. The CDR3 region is CASSQETGVLGYNEQFF. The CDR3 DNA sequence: TGCGCCAGCAGCCAAGAAACCGGGGTTCTCGGGTACAATGAGCAGTTCTTC.

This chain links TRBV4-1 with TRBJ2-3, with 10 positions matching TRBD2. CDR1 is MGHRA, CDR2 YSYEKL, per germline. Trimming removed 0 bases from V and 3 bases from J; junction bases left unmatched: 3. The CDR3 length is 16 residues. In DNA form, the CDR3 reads TGCGCCAGCAGCCAAGATAGCGGGGGGTCAACAGATACGCAGTATTTT. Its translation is CASSQDSGGSTDTQYF.

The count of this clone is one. As DNA, the CDR3 is TGTGCCAGCAGCCCTCCGACAGTCCTGAACACTGAAGCTTTCTTT. It specifies CASSPPTVLNTEAFF. This chain joins TRBV3-1 (or the pseudogene TRBV3-2) and TRBJ1-1; D may be TRBD1 (5 bases). This CDR3 is built from 15 residues. The germline V and J ends were trimmed by 4 bases and 0 bases, with 12 bases remaining between them. Germline values: CDR1 LGHDT, CDR2 YNNKEL (reference sequence).

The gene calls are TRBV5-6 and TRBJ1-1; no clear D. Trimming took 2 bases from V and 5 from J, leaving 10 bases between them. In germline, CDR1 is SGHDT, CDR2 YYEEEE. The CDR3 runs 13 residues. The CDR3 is CASSFRVTTEAFF. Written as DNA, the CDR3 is TGTGCCAGCAGCTTTAGGGTGACGACTGAAGCTTTCTTT.

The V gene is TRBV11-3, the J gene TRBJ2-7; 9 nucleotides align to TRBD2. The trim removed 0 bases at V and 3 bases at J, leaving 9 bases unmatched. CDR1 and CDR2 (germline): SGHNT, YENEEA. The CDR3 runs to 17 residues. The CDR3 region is CASSLDRRGGHYYEQYF. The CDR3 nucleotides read TGTGCCAGCAGCTTAGATCGGCGGGGGGGACATTACTACGAGCAGTACTTC.

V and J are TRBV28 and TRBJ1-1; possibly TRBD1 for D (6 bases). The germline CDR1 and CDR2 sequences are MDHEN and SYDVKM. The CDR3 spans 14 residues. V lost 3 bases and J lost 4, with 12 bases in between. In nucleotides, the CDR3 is TGTGCCAGCAGTTTCCCGGGGGGCGCCACTGAAGCTTTCTTT. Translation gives CASSFPGGATEAFF.